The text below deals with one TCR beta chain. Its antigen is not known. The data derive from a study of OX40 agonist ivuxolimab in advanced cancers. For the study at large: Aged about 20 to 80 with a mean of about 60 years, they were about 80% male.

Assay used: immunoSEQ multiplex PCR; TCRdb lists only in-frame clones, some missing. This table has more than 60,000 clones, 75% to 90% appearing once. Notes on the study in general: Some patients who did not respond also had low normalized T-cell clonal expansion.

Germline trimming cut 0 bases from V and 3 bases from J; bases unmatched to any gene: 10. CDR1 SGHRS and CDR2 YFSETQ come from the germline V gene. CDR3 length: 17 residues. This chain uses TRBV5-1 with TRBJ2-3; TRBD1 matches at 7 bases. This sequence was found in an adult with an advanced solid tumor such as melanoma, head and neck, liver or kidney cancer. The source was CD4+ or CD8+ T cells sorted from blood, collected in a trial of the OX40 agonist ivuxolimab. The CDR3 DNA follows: TGCGCCAGCAGCTTGGGGGGACAGACGGCCGGGACAGATACGCAGTATTTT. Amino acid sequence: CASSLGGQTAGTDTQYF.